These 23 T cell receptor beta chains share one sample of origin, sequenced in a study of neurological immune-mediated disorders. TCRdb recomputed calls from the 5' RACE reads with MiXCR, one row per CDR3 protein. The sample records tens of thousands of distinct CDR3 sequences, roughly 7% being singletons. Sequences were obtained from PBMCs. These receptor sequences come from a woman aged 40 to 50 in good health.

The table lists this clonotype with many counts. The chain combines TRBV25-1 with TRBJ2-5, with D perhaps TRBD2 (6 bases). CDR3 length equals 12 residues. Germline CDR1 reads MGHDK; CDR2 reads SYGVNS. V lost 4 bases to trimming and J lost 5 bases, with 8 bases between them. The CDR3 sequence is CASSAGRETQYF. CDR3 nucleotide sequence: TGTGCCAGCAGTGCGGGGAGGGAGACCCAGTACTTC.

In this sample, this clonotype turned up many times. The V gene is TRBV11-2, the J gene TRBJ2-7, with 8 bases lining up with TRBD2. The V and J ends lost 0 bases and 4 bases, in that order; junction bases with no gene match: 8. In germline, CDR1 is SGHAT, CDR2 FQNNGV. This CDR3 is 16 amino acids long. CDR3 sequence: CASSLDRASGLYEQYF. Written as DNA, the CDR3 is TGTGCCAGCAGCTTAGATCGGGCTAGCGGGCTGTACGAGCAGTACTTC.

This clonotype was recorded many times. The chain carries TRBV27 and TRBJ2-3; D is unclear. The CDR3 totals 13 residues. The V gene lost 6 bases and the J gene lost 0 bases, with 7 bases spanning the gap. Germline V gives CDR1 MNHEY, CDR2 SMNVEV (reference sequence). The CDR3 nucleotides are TGTGCCAGCAGCCCAGACAGCACAGATACGCAGTATTTT. This encodes CASSPDSTDTQYF.

This clonotype was seen at least ten times. The chain couples TRBV27 to TRBJ1-5; the match to TRBD1 covers 10 bases. Germline-derived CDR1 and CDR2 are MNHEY and SMNVEV (reference sequence). The J segment lost 0 bases and the V segment lost 2 bases, leaving 1 base of the junction unmatched. The CDR3 consists of 16 residues. CDR3 DNA: TGTGCCAGCAGTTTAGGGACAGGGGTTAGCAATCAGCCCCAGCATTTT. This codes for CASSLGTGVSNQPQHF.

The chain links TRBV5-1 to TRBJ2-1; TRBD2 matches 11 bases. The V segment lost 0 bases and the J segment 8 bases; nucleotides outside the gene matches: 7. CDR1 is SGHRS and CDR2 is YFSETQ in the germline V gene. CDR3 length: 16 amino acids. The CDR3 sequence is CASSLEQLAGDYEQFF. DNA of the CDR3: TGCGCCAGCAGCTTGGAGCAACTAGCGGGAGACTATGAGCAGTTCTTC. The whole variable domain, filled in from reference TRBV5-1 and TRBJ2-1, reads KAGVTQTPRYLIKTRGQQVTLSCSPISGHRSVSWYQQTPGQGLQFLFEYFSETQRNKGNFPGRFSGRQFSNSRSEMNVSTLELGDSALYLCASSLEQLAGDYEQFFGPGTRLTVL.

This clonotype was picked up many times. At one of its ends the junction is not consistent with the germline gene, which may arise from a read error. The genes are TRBV2 and TRBJ1-2, with D unresolved. From germline, CDR1 is SNHLY and CDR2 FYNNEI. The CDR3 totals 15 residues. The CDR3 sequence is CASREAGPLVGGYTF. The CDR3 coding sequence is TGTGCCAGCAGAGAAGCTGGGCCGTTGGTGGGTGGCTACACCTTC.

The sample holds many counts of this clonotype. This chain uses TRBV15 with TRBJ2-7; 11 nucleotides match TRBD1. Germline V CDR1 and CDR2: LNHNV, YYDKDF (reference sequence). V lost 3 bases to trimming and J lost 5 bases; unmatched junction nucleotides: 3. The CDR3 runs 14 residues. In DNA, the CDR3 is TGTGCCACCAGCAGGGACAGGGGGCTGAACGAGCAGTACTTC. This gives the protein CATSRDRGLNEQYF.

This clonotype occurred many times. This chain connects TRBV12-3 or TRBV12-4 to TRBJ2-5, with 9 bases that match TRBD2. The ends lost 6 bases at V and 3 bases at J; junction bases unmatched: 8. The CDR3 sequence is 15 residues long. The CDR3 nucleotides read TGTGCCAGCAGCCGAGGGGGACTAGCTAAAGAGACCCAGTACTTC. As protein: CASSRGGLAKETQYF.

This clonotype was detected ten times or more. The chain carries TRBV5-1 and TRBJ1-3; D gene ambiguous. The length of the CDR3 is 13 residues. V lost 2 bases to trimming and J lost 8 bases, with 11 bases between them. Germline loops: CDR1 SGHRS, CDR2 YFSETQ. CDR3: CASSFTLGDTIYF. In DNA, the CDR3 is TGCGCCAGCAGCTTTACCCTGGGTGACACCATATATTTT.

This clonotype was seen just once. The V and J genes are TRBV20-1 and TRBJ2-5, with 7 nucleotides matching TRBD1. The CDR3 is 14 amino acids. The V gene's germline CDR1 is DFQATT and CDR2 SNEGSKA (reference sequence). The V and J ends lost 1 base and 9 bases, in that order; junction bases with no gene match: 11. The CDR3 loop is CSARGDRQGRAQYF. CDR3 sequence (DNA): TGCAGTGCTAGAGGGGACCGACAGGGCAGAGCCCAGTACTTC.

This clonotype was picked up many times. The rearrangement links TRBV7-2 to TRBJ1-5; D perhaps matches TRBD1 (5 bases). Trimming left V 5 bases short and J 1 base short, with 12 bases between. The CDR3 spans 15 residues. From germline, CDR1 is SGHTA and CDR2 FQGNSA. The DNA for the CDR3 is TGTGCCAGCAGCCTAGTGGGGGACAGCAATCAGCCCCAGCATTTT. Amino acid sequence: CASSLVGDSNQPQHF.

This clonotype has at least ten counts. The genes are TRBV6-5 and TRBJ1-2; 9 bases are a match to TRBD1. Trimming took 2 bases from V and 6 from J; bases not matched to a gene: 4. The CDR3 extends over 14 amino acids. Germline values: CDR1 MNHEY, CDR2 SVGAGI. In nucleotides, the CDR3 is TGTGCCAGCAGTTACATGACAGGGGGTAATGGCTACACCTTC. Translating gives CASSYMTGGNGYTF.

In its sample, this clonotype was seen many times. This sequence joins TRBV4-1 and TRBJ1-4, with D perhaps matching TRBD1 (5 bases). The CDR3 consists of 16 residues. The ends were cut back, 2 bases at V and 6 bases at J, with 16 bases in the middle. Germline V gene lookup returns CDR1 MGHRA and CDR2 YSYEKL. The CDR3 nucleotides read TGCGCCAGCAGCCAACTAAAACCAGGGTTTGATGAAAAACTGTTTTTT. This codes for CASSQLKPGFDEKLFF.

This clonotype showed up many times. CDR3 DNA: TGTGCCAGCAGTTTTGGCGGGGGTGTCACTGAAGCTTTCTTT. This translates into CASSFGGGVTEAFF. The rearrangement links TRBV28 to TRBJ1-1, with a weak D call TRBD1 (5 bases). The germline V gene encodes CDR1 MDHEN and CDR2 SYDVKM. The CDR3 loop spans 14 amino acids. Trimming removed 3 bases from V and 4 bases from J, with 12 bases in between.

Many counts were recorded for this clonotype. The rearrangement links TRBV20-1 to TRBJ2-3, with 16 positions matching TRBD2. The junction had 5 bases not matched to a gene; V was cut back by 4 bases and J by 4 bases. CDR1 and CDR2 (germline): DFQATT, SNEGSKA (reference sequence). The CDR3 length is 16 residues. The chain's CDR3 is CSATGTSGGVADTQYF. The CDR3 DNA follows: TGCAGTGCTACCGGGACTAGCGGGGGGGTAGCAGATACGCAGTATTTT.

This clonotype was seen ten or more times. The chain carries TRBV28 and TRBJ2-2, with D possibly being TRBD2 (5 bases). CDR3 size: 14 residues. Trimming left V 5 bases short and J 4 bases short, with 11 bases between. CDR1 and CDR2 from the germline V gene are MDHEN and SYDVKM. The CDR3: CASSRTEGTGELFF. The DNA of the CDR3 is TGTGCCAGCAGTAGGACCGAGGGCACCGGGGAGCTGTTTTTT.

This clonotype was seen many times. This sequence joins TRBV5-1 and TRBJ2-1; D possibly corresponds to TRBD1 (6 bases). Germline V gene data show CDR1 as SGHRS and CDR2 as YFSETQ. This CDR3 has 15 residues. V dropped 3 bases and J dropped 2 bases, with 12 bases sitting between them. CDR3 protein: CASSSSGQPYNEQFF. The CDR3 region has the DNA TGCGCCAGCAGCTCTTCGGGACAACCCTACAATGAGCAGTTCTTC.

This clonotype occurred many times. V is TRBV9 and J is TRBJ2-3; no clear D gene. This CDR3 comprises 13 residues. V gave up 4 bases and J gave up 2 bases, with 8 bases separating them. Germline assignment: CDR1 SGDLS and CDR2 YYNGEE. CDR3 region: CASSLNPTDTQYF. Here the CDR3 DNA reads TGTGCCAGCAGCCTAAACCCCACAGATACGCAGTATTTT.

Many counts were recorded for this clonotype. V and J are TRBV20-1 and TRBJ2-1, with TRBD1 matching 9 bases. CDR1 is DFQATT, CDR2 SNEGSKA, per germline (reference sequence). The trim removed 5 bases at V and 5 bases at J, leaving 4 bases unmatched. There are 13 residues in the CDR3. The CDR3 DNA reads TGCAGTGCTCCGGGACAGGGAAACAATGAGCAGTTCTTC. It yields the protein CSAPGQGNNEQFF.

Relative to its sample, this clonotype is medium-sized (0.01 to 0.1%). This chain uses TRBV5-1 with TRBJ2-7, with TRBD2 identical over 9 bases. This CDR3 is built from 15 residues. Trimming cost V 1 base and J 3 bases; bases outside gene matches: 5. Germline CDR1 reads SGHRS; CDR2 reads YFSETQ. The CDR3, as DNA: TGCGCCAGCAGCTTGCAGGCTAGCGGGAACTACGAGCAGTACTTC. Its protein is CASSLQASGNYEQYF.

This clonotype was seen a handful of times. A much bigger clone sits one base away, suggesting this may be a read error. This chain uses TRBV5-1 with TRBJ2-3; D not certain. The CDR3 loop spans 13 amino acids. The V gene lost 0 bases and the J gene lost 11 bases, with 13 bases spanning the gap. Germline assignment: CDR1 SGHRS and CDR2 YFSETQ. DNA of the CDR3: TGCGCCAGCAGCTTGGGGCTTGCAAATATGCAGTATTTT. Residues: CASSLGLANMQYF.

This clonotype was recorded at least ten times. The V gene is TRBV28, the J gene TRBJ1-2, with TRBD1 as a possible D gene (5 bases). From germline, CDR1 is MDHEN and CDR2 SYDVKM. The CDR3 covers 13 residues. Trimming left V 3 bases short and J 4 bases short, with 9 bases between. The CDR3 sequence: CASSFAGIYGYTF. As DNA, the CDR3 is TGTGCCAGCAGTTTCGCAGGGATCTATGGCTACACCTTC.

This clonotype came up many times. The gene calls are TRBV20-1 and TRBJ1-1, with D possibly being TRBD1 (5 bases). The ends were cut back, 5 bases at V and 1 base at J, with 23 bases in the middle. The CDR3 runs to 17 residues. The V gene's germline CDR1 is DFQATT and CDR2 SNEGSKA (reference sequence). This CDR3 is CSAPRSRDRRRNTEAFF. The CDR3 region has the DNA TGCAGTGCTCCCCGCTCCAGGGACCGAAGAAGGAACACTGAAGCTTTCTTT.